This T cell receptor beta chain is drawn from a study of cytomegalovirus exposure and HLA in healthy donors. The wider study: Caucasian-associated ancestry cluster membership applied to just over 80% of over 350 genotyped donors.

The PCR had 60 Vbeta and 13 Jbeta primers. Assay used: immunoSEQ multiplex PCR; TCRdb lists only in-frame clones, some missing. This sample carries 130,000 or so clones, roughly 80% of them seen once, and the ten largest clones take more than 2%. Concerning this clone itself: Its antigen is unknown. Distinct nucleotide sequences in the sample also encode this CDR3.

V lost 0 bases and J lost 7, with 7 bases in between. The CDR3 length is 12 residues. CDR1 is SGHDT and CDR2 is YYEEEE in the germline V gene. Study-level findings and limits: Analysis performed later showed TCR beta chains linked to HLA being more clonally expanded than equally common others. Specificity of three CMV-associated chains for CMV antigens was verified in vitro. Later analysis identified some 16,000 TCR beta sequences associated with HLA alleles, using a false discovery rate threshold of 0.05.

The sequenced material came from PBMCs. The sequence came from a young man in good health and CMV-seronegative. The chain couples TRBV5-6 to TRBJ1-2; D unclear. CDR3 in DNA: TGTGCCAGCAGCTTGGAGGCGGGTGGCTACACCTTC. Translating gives CASSLEAGGYTF.